The 12 T cell receptor beta chains listed next were all sequenced from one sample in a study of regulatory T cells in long-lasting Graves disease. Documented time point: persistent/refractory GD, antithyroid drugs over 5 years with positive TRAb. From RNA extracted from PBMCs, the TCR library was made. Sequencing libraries for TCR beta were prepared with iRepertoire HTBI primers and Arm-PCR of CDR3 regions. TCRdb re-derived calls from the multiplex PCR reads in MiXCR, one entry per CDR3 protein. Here the sample spans approximately 470,000 distinct CDR3 sequences, around 21% being singletons. The specimen comprised peripheral blood mononuclear cells (PBMCs), sampled when the disease was refractory, from a patient treated with antithyroid drugs. These TCRs come from a female donor with Graves disease.

The sample holds a few counts of this clonotype. The genes are TRBV12-3 or TRBV12-4 and TRBJ2-2; TRBD2 is a possible D gene (6 bases). Deletions cut 8 bases from V and 5 bases from J, with 15 bases between. The CDR3 is made up of 14 amino acids. CDR3 residues: CASSLGSSTGELFF. The CDR3 bases are TGTGCCAGCTCACTCGGGAGTTCGACCGGGGAGCTGTTTTTT.

The V and J genes are TRBV24-1 and TRBJ2-5; 10 nucleotides agree with TRBD1. Unmatched junction bases numbered 7, after V lost 5 bases and J lost 5 bases. CDR1 is KGHDR and CDR2 is SFDVKD in the germline V gene. The CDR3 runs to 15 residues. DNA for the CDR3: TGTGCCACCAGTGGTCTGACAGGGGGCAGGGAGACCCAGTACTTC. This translates into CATSGLTGGRETQYF.

This clonotype occurred a few times. The chain has TRBV18 and TRBJ2-7; a weak D match, TRBD2 (5 bases). V was clipped by 0 bases and J by 0 bases, with 12 bases between them. Germline CDR1 is KGHSH and CDR2 is LQKENI. The CDR3 contains 16 residues. The CDR3: CASSPPTAGNSYEQYF. The CDR3 bases are TGTGCCAGCTCACCACCCACGGCCGGGAACTCCTACGAGCAGTACTTC.

This clonotype was observed a handful of times. The CDR3 ends on some other residue instead of the conserved phenylalanine or tryptophan, so this is likely a read error. The V gene is TRBV28, the J gene TRBJ2-7, with TRBD1 matching over 9 bases. The CDR3 sequence is 15 residues long. The V segment lost 4 bases and the J segment 2 bases; nucleotides outside the gene matches: 6. The germline V gene encodes CDR1 MDHEN and CDR2 SYDVKM. The CDR3 here is CASSSGTGWAYEQYL. In DNA, the CDR3 is TGTGCCAGCAGTTCAGGGACAGGGTGGGCCTACGAGCAGTACCTC.

The V gene is TRBV15, the J gene TRBJ2-3, with TRBD2 matching 9 bases. This CDR3 comprises 19 residues. Germline V gene sequence: CDR1 LNHNV, CDR2 YYDKDF (reference sequence). With V trimmed by 0 bases and J by 3 bases, 13 bases remained unmatched. CDR3 loop: CATSRDHRGRGLGTDTQYF. The CDR3 coding sequence is TGTGCCACCAGCAGAGATCATCGCGGGAGGGGCCTGGGAACAGATACGCAGTATTTT.

Turning to this clonotype: The junction and the germline gene differ at one end; a read error may be behind it. The chain links TRBV6-1 to TRBJ1-4; no reliable D call. Germline V gene sequence: CDR1 MNHNS, CDR2 SASEGT. CDR3 size: 14 residues. CDR3 nucleotide sequence: TGTGCCAGCAGTGAATCTTCAGTGAATGCAAAACTGTTTTTT. It codes for CASSESSVNAKLFF.

J is TRBJ2-1 and V is TRBV15; D not resolved. Germline loops: CDR1 LNHNV, CDR2 YYDKDF (reference sequence). The CDR3 totals 16 residues. V dropped 0 bases and J dropped 8 bases, with 17 bases sitting between them. The CDR3 DNA follows: TGTGCCACCAGCAGAGATATGGTCGAAACTTTCGATGAGCAGTTCTTC. Amino acid sequence: CATSRDMVETFDEQFF. Full variable domain (remainder filled in from reference TRBV15 and TRBJ2-1): DAMVIQNPRYQVTQFGKPVTLSCSQTLNHNVMYWYQQKSSQAPKLLFHYYDKDFNNEADTPDNFQSRRPNTSFCFLDIRSPGLGDTAMYLCATSRDMVETFDEQFFGPGTRLTVL.

CDR3: CASSYSMLQWSSYEQYF. As DNA, the CDR3 is TGTGCCAGCAGTTACTCGATGCTTCAGTGGTCGTCCTACGAGCAGTACTTC. V gene TRBV6-6 combines with J gene TRBJ2-7; no clear D gene. The ends were cut back, 0 bases at V and 1 base at J, with 16 bases in the middle. The CDR3 is 17 amino acids. Germline values: CDR1 MNHNY, CDR2 SVGAGI (reference sequence).

This clonotype was counted ten times or more. This chain links TRBV28 with TRBJ1-1; 12 nucleotides agree with TRBD1. Trimming took 2 bases from V and 3 from J; bases not matched to a gene: 10. CDR3 length: 18 amino acids. The V gene's germline CDR1 is MDHEN and CDR2 SYDVKM. CDR3 sequence: CASSLVLGQGAKDTEAFF. In DNA, the CDR3 is TGTGCCAGCAGTTTAGTCCTGGGACAGGGGGCGAAGGACACTGAAGCTTTCTTT.

V gene TRBV7-6 combines with J gene TRBJ2-5; 12 bases line up with TRBD2. The CDR3 has 17 residues. With V trimmed by 0 bases and J by 0 bases, 2 bases remained unmatched. In germline, CDR1 is SGHVS, CDR2 FNYEAQ. In DNA, the CDR3 is TGTGCCAGCAGCTTAGCGGGACTAGCGGGTTACCAAGAGACCCAGTACTTC. It specifies CASSLAGLAGYQETQYF.

In DNA, the CDR3 is TGTGCCAGCAGAGGAGGACTAGCGGCCGTTCGGGATACGCAGTATTTT. It yields the protein CASRGGLAAVRDTQYF. The chain couples TRBV2 to TRBJ2-3; 10 nucleotides line up with TRBD2. This CDR3 comprises 16 residues. Per germline, CDR1 SNHLY and CDR2 FYNNEI. V lost 6 bases and J lost 6; bases outside the gene matches: 12.

At least ten counts were recorded for this clonotype. The chain joins TRBV11-2 to TRBJ1-6; a possible D gene is TRBD1 (6 bases). The CDR3 sequence is 15 residues long. Germline-derived CDR1 and CDR2 are SGHAT and FQNNGV. Deletions cut 5 bases from V and 7 bases from J, with 15 bases between. The CDR3 is CASSATGISNSPLHF. The CDR3 bases are TGTGCCAGCAGCGCTACAGGGATTTCCAATTCACCCCTCCACTTT.